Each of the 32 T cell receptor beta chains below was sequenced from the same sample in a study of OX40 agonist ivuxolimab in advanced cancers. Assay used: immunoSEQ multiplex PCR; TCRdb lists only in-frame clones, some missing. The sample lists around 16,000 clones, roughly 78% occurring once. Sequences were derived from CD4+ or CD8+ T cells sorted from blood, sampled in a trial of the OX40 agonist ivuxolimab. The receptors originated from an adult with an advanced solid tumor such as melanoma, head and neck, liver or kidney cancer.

The CDR3 region has the DNA TGTGCCAGTAGCTACAGGGGGGAGGTGAGCAATCAGCCCCAGCATTTT. Translation gives CASSYRGEVSNQPQHF. The chain recombines TRBV19 with TRBJ1-5; 8 nucleotides agree with TRBD1. Germline CDR1 and CDR2: LNHDA and SQIVND (reference sequence). The V gene end was trimmed by 6 bases and the J gene end by 1 base; junction bases not matched to a gene: 8. This CDR3 spans 16 amino acids. Filled out from reference TRBV19 and TRBJ1-5, the complete variable domain reads DGGITQSPKYLFRKEGQNVTLSCEQNLNHDAMYWYRQDPGQGLRLIYYSQIVNDFQKGDIAEGYSVSREKKESFPLTVTSAQKNPTAFYLCASSYRGEVSNQPQHFGDGTRLSIL.

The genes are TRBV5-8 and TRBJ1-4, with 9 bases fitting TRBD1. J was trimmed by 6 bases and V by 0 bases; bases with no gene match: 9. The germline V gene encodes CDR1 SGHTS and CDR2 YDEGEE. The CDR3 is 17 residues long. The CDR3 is CASSLVQGDRVDEKLFF. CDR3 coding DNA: TGTGCCAGCAGCTTGGTGCAGGGGGACAGGGTTGATGAAAAACTGTTTTTT.

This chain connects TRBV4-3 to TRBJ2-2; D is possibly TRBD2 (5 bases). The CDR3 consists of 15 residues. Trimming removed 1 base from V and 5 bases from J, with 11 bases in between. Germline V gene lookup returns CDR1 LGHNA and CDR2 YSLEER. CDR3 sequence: CASSQVDWGTGELFF. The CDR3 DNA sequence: TGCGCCAGCAGCCAAGTGGACTGGGGAACCGGGGAGCTGTTTTTT.

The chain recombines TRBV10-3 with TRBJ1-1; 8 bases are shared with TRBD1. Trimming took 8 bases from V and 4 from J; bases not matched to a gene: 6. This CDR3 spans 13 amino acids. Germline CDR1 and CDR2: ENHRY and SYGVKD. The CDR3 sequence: CAILGQGGTEAFF. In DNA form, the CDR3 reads TGTGCCATCTTAGGACAGGGCGGCACTGAAGCTTTCTTT.

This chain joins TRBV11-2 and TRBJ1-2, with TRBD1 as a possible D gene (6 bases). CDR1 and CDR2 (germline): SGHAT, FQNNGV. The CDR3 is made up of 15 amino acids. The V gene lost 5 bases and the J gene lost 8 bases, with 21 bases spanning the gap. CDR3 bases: TGTGCCAGCAGCCTCCCTGACGACAGGTTAAACGGCTACACCTTC. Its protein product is CASSLPDDRLNGYTF.

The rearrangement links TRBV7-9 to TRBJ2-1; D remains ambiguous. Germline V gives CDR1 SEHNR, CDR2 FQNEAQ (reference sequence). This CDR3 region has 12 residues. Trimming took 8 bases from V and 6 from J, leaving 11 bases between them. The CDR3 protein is CASHPLTNEQFF. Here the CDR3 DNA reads TGTGCCAGCCACCCACTCACCAATGAGCAGTTCTTC.

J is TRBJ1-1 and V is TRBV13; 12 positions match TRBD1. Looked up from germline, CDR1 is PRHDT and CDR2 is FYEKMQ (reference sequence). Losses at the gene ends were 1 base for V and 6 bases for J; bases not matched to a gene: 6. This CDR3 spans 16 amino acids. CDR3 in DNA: TGTGCCAGCAGCTTAGAAGGGACAGGGGGCATATCTGAAGCTTTCTTT. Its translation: CASSLEGTGGISEAFF. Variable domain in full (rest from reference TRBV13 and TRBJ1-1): AAGVIQSPRHLIKEKRETATLKCYPIPRHDTVYWYQQGPGQDPQFLISFYEKMQSDKGSIPDRFSAQQFSDYHSELNMSSLELGDSALYFCASSLEGTGGISEAFFGQGTRLTVV.

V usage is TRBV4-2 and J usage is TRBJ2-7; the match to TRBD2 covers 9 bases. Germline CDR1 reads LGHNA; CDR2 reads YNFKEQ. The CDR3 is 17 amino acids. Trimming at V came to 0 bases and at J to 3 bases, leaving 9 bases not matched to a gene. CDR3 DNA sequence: TGTGCCAGCAGCCAAGAGTTCAGCGGGGGGCCAGACTACGAGCAGTACTTC. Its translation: CASSQEFSGGPDYEQYF.

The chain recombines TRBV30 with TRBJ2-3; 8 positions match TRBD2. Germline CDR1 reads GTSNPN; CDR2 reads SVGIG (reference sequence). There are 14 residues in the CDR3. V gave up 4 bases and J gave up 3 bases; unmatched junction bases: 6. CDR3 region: CAWTLGLATDTQYF. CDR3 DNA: TGTGCCTGGACCCTCGGACTAGCAACAGATACGCAGTATTTT.

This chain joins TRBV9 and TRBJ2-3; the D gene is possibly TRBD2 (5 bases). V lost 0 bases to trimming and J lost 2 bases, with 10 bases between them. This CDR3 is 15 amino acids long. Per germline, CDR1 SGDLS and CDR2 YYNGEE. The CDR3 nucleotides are TGTGCCAGCAGCGTAGTCGGGGATTTCACAGATACGCAGTATTTT. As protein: CASSVVGDFTDTQYF.

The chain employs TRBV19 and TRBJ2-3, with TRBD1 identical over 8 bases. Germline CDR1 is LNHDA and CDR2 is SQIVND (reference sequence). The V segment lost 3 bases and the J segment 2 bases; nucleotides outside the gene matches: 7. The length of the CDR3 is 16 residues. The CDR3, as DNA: TGTGCCAGTAGTATGGTTGGACAGGGCGTCACAGATACGCAGTATTTT. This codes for CASSMVGQGVTDTQYF.

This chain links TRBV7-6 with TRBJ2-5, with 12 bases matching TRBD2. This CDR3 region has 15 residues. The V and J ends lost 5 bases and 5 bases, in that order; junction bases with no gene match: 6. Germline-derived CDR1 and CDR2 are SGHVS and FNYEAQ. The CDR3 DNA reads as TGTGCCAGCAGCCATTCCGGGACTAGCGGGGAGACCCAGTACTTC. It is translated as CASSHSGTSGETQYF. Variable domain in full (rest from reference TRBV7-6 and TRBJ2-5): GAGVSQSPRYKVTKRGQDVALRCDPISGHVSLYWYRQALGQGPEFLTYFNYEAQQDKSGLPNDRFSAERPEGSISTLTIQRTEQRDSAMYRCASSHSGTSGETQYFGPGTRLLVL.

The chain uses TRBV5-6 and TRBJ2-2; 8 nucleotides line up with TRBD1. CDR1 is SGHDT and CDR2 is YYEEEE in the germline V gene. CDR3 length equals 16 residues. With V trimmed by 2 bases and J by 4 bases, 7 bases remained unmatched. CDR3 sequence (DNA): TGTGCCAGCAGCTTAGAGACAGGGGACCTCACCGGGGAGCTGTTTTTT. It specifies CASSLETGDLTGELFF. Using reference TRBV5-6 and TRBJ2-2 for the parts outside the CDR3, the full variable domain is DAGVTQSPTHLIKTRGQQVTLRCSPKSGHDTVSWYQQALGQGPQFIFQYYEEEERQRGNFPDRFSGHQFPNYSSELNVNALLLGDSALYLCASSLETGDLTGELFFGEGSRLTVL.

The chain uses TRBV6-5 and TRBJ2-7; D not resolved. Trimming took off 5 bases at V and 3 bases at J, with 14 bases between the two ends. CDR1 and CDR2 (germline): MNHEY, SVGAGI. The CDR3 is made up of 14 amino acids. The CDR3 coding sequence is TGTGCCAGCAGTGACTGGGGTTTCGGCTACGAGCAGTACTTC. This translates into CASSDWGFGYEQYF.

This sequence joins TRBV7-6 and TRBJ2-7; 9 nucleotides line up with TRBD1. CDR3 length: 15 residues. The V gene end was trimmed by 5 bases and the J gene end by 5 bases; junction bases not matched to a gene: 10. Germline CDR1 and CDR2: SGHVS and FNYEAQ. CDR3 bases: TGTGCCAGCAGCCGCGTCGGGGACAGGGCCCACGAGCAGTACTTC. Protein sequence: CASSRVGDRAHEQYF.

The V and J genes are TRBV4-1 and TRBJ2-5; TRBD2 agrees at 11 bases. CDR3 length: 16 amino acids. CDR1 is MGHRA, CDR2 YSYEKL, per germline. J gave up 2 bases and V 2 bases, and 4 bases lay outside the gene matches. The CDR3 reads CASSQLVAGGQETQYF. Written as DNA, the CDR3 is TGCGCCAGCAGCCAACTTGTAGCGGGGGGGCAAGAGACCCAGTACTTC.

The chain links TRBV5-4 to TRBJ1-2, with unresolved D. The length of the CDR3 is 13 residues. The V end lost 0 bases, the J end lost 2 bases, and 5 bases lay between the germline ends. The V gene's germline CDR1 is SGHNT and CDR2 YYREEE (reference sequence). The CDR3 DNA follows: TGTGCCAGCAGCTTGGAAAGAAACTATGGCTACACCTTC. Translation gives CASSLERNYGYTF.

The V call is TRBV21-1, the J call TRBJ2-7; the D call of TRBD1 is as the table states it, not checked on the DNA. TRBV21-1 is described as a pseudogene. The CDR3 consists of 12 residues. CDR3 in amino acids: CASSKDHHEQYF. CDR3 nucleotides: TGTGCCAGCAGCAAAGATCATCACGAGCAGTACTTC.

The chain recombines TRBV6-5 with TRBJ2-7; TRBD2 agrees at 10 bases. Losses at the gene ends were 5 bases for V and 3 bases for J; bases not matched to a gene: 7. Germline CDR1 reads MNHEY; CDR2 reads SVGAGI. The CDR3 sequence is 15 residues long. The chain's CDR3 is CASSPPASGGYEQYF. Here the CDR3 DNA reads TGTGCCAGCAGTCCACCGGCTAGCGGGGGCTACGAGCAGTACTTC.

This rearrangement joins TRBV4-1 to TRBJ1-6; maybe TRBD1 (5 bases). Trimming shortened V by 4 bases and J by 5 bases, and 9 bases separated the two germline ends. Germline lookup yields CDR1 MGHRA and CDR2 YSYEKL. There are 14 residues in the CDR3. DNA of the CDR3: TGCGCCAGCAGCCCGGACAAGAATAATTCACCCCTCCACTTT. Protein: CASSPDKNNSPLHF.

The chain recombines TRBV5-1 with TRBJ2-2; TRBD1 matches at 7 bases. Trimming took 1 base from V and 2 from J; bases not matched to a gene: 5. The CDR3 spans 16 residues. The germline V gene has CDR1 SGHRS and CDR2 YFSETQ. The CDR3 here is CASSLNRQGNTGELFF. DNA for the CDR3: TGCGCCAGCAGCTTGAATCGACAGGGCAACACCGGGGAGCTGTTTTTT. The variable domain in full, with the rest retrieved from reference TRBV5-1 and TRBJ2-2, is KAGVTQTPRYLIKTRGQQVTLSCSPISGHRSVSWYQQTPGQGLQFLFEYFSETQRNKGNFPGRFSGRQFSNSRSEMNVSTLELGDSALYLCASSLNRQGNTGELFFGEGSRLTVL.

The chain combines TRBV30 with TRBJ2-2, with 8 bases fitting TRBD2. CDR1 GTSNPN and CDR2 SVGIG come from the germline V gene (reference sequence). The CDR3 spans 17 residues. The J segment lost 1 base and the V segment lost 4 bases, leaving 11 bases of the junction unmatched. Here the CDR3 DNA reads TGTGCCTGGAAAAGATTAATAGCGGGGCTGAACACCGGGGAGCTGTTTTTT. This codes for CAWKRLIAGLNTGELFF.

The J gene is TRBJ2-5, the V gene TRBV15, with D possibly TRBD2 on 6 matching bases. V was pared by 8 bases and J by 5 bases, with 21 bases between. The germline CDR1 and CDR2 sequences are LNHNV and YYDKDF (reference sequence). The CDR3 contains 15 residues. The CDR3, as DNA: TGTGCCACCGCGCCGGATGGGACTGCCGGGGAGACCCAGTACTTC. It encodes CATAPDGTAGETQYF.

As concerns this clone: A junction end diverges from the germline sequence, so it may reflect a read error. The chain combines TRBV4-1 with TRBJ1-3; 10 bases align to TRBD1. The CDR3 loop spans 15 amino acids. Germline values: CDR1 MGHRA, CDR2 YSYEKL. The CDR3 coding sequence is TGCGCCAGCAGCCCTTTACCCTTGGGCCAGACAGGGGGCCAATTT. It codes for CASSPLPLGQTGGQF.

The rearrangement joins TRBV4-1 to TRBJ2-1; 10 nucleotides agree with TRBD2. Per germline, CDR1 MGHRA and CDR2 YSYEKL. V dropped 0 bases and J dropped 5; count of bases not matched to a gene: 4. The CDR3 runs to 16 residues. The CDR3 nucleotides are TGCGCCAGCAGCCAAGATTCTAGCGGGAGTGACAATGAGCAGTTCTTC. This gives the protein CASSQDSSGSDNEQFF.

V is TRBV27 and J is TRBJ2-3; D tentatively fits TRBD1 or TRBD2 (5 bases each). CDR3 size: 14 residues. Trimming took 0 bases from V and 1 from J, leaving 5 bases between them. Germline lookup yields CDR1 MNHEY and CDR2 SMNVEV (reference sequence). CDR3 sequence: CASSLSGGTDTQYF. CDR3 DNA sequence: TGTGCCAGCAGTTTATCGGGGGGCACAGATACGCAGTATTTT.

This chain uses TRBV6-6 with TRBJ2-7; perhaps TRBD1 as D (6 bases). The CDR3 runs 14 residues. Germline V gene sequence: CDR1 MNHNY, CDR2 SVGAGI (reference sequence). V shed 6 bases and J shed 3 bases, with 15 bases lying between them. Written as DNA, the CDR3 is TGTGCCAGCAGCCAGAGGACAGACAACTACGAGCAGTACTTC. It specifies CASSQRTDNYEQYF.

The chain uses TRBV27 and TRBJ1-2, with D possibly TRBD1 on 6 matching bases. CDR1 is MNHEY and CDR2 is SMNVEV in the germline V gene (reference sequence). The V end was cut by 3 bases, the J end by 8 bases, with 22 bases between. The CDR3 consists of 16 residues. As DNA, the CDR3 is TGTGCCAGCAGTTTTTCGGTGACAGGCGCAAACGGGGGCTACACCTTC. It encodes CASSFSVTGANGGYTF.

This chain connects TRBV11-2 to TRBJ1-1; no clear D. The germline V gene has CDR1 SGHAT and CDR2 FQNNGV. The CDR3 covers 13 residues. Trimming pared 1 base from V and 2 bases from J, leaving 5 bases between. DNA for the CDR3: TGTGCCAGCAGCTTAGGCAGAAACACTGAAGCTTTCTTT. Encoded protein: CASSLGRNTEAFF. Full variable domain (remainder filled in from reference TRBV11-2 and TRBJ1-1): EAGVAQSPRYKIIEKRQSVAFWCNPISGHATLYWYQQILGQGPKLLIQFQNNGVVDDSQLPKDRFSAERLKGVDSTLKIQPAKLEDSAVYLCASSLGRNTEAFFGQGTRLTVV.

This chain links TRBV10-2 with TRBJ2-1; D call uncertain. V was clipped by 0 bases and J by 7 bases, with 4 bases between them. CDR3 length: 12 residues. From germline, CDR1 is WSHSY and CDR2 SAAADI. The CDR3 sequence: CASSESRNEQFF. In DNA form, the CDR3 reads TGCGCCAGCAGTGAGTCGCGAAATGAGCAGTTCTTC.

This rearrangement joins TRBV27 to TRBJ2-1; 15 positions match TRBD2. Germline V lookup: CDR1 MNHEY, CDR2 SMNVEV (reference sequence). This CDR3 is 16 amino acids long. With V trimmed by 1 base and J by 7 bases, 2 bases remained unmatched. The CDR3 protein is CASSLWTSGRANEQFF. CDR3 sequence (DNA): TGTGCCAGCAGTTTATGGACTAGCGGGAGGGCGAATGAGCAGTTCTTC.

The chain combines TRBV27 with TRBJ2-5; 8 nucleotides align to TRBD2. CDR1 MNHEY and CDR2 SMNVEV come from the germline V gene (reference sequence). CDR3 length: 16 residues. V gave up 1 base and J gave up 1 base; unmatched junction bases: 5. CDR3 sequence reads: CASSLWASGSQETQYF. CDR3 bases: TGTGCCAGCAGTTTATGGGCTAGCGGGTCCCAAGAGACCCAGTACTTC.